This T cell receptor beta chain was sequenced during a study of blood T cell repertoires in COVID-19. Study details: Samples representing acute and convalescent COVID-19 were sourced from the United States, Italy and Spain. The analysed material was cDNA or gDNA that came from T cells, B-cell-depleted T cells, or PBMCs.

Original methodology: The assay estimated nucleated cells by amplifying reference gene primers. Repertoires were generated with immunoSEQ multiplex PCR, while TCRdb's copy carries only in-frame clones and drops some. The V and J calls and clone size were taken over from that table, and D and trimming were inferred from the DNA. The sample yields over 150,000 clones, around 83% seen once. The TCR sequence derives from a man aged 45-65 years with active or convalescent COVID-19. What was sequenced was peripheral blood.

CDR3 nucleotides: TGTGCCAGCAGCCCAACGTGGGGAGGCGCCTACGAGCAGTACTTC. Encoded protein: CASSPTWGGAYEQYF. V is TRBV7-2 and J is TRBJ2-7; possible D gene TRBD2, 6 bases. Germline CDR1 and CDR2: SGHTA and FQGNSA. The CDR3 contains 15 residues. Trimming removed 5 bases at V and 2 bases at J, with 16 bases between.